This entry describes one T cell receptor (beta chain). The CDR3 is 16 residues long. CDR1 and CDR2 (germline): LNHNV, YYDKDF (reference sequence). The V end was cut by 0 bases, the J end by 1 base, with 12 bases between. The data were obtained in a study of somatic mutations in cytotoxic T cells in rheumatoid arthritis. Study details: After diagnosis, patient blood (about 27 ml EDTA) was drawn right away, before any treatment was given.

Method: immunoSEQ multiplex PCR; TCRdb's copy keeps in-frame clones and lacks some. Of roughly 20,000 clones in the sample, 80% were seen once. This clonotype was obtained from an adult with rheumatoid arthritis. The material sequenced was CD8+ T cells sorted from blood. J is TRBJ2-5 and V is TRBV15; D might be TRBD1 or TRBD2, each matching 5 bases. The CDR3 nucleotides are TGTGCCACCAGCAGAGATCATCGGGACGGCCAAGAGACCCAGTACTTC. Its protein is CATSRDHRDGQETQYF.